This entry lists 11 T cell receptor beta chains sequenced from one sample in a study of cytomegalovirus exposure and HLA in healthy donors (dated by TCRdb to 2017 to 2019). The library was made by the immunoSEQ multiplex PCR assay. The multiplex PCR relied on a mix of 60 forward primers for TCR Vbeta segments and 13 reverse primers for TCR Jbeta segments. TCRdb obtained this table from immuneACCESS and retained in-frame rearrangements with V and J assigned. These tables miss some clones; where compared with another copy, unresolved V genes account for less than half of the shortfall, and the remainder is unexplained. In this sample the table shows approximately 90,000 clones, over 70% of which occur a single time. Around 2.1% of the sample is taken by the ten largest. Material: PBMCs. The receptors were gathered from a boy between 5 and 17 years old in good health and CMV-seronegative.

The chain joins TRBV15 to TRBJ1-6; maybe TRBD1 (5 bases). The CDR3 runs to 16 residues. Between the trimmed V and J ends, which lost 1 base and 8 bases, there was a span of 15 bases. Per the germline V gene, CDR1 is LNHNV and CDR2 is YYDKDF (reference sequence). The CDR3, as DNA: TGTGCCACCAGCAGAGCTTCCGGGGGGAATCATTCACCCCTCCACTTT. Amino acid sequence: CATSRASGGNHSPLHF.

The V call is TRBV4-1, the J call TRBJ2-7; the match to TRBD2 covers 8 bases. The length of the CDR3 is 15 residues. Germline CDR1 MGHRA, CDR2 YSYEKL. The ends lost 0 bases at V and 6 bases at J; junction bases unmatched: 7. In nucleotides, the CDR3 is TGCGCCAGCAGCCAAGAGGGGGGACTAGTTCTCGAGCAGTACTTC. Its translation is CASSQEGGLVLEQYF.

V and J are TRBV30 and TRBJ1-1; D unclear. CDR3 length: 14 amino acids. CDR1 is GTSNPN, CDR2 SVGIG, per germline (reference sequence). Between the trimmed V and J ends, which lost 4 bases and 2 bases, there was a span of 14 bases. CDR3 sequence (DNA): TGTGCCTGGATCTTTCAGGCCCACAACACTGAAGCTTTCTTT. Translation gives CAWIFQAHNTEAFF.

The chain couples TRBV29-1 to TRBJ1-2, with 7 bases matching TRBD1. There are 13 residues in the CDR3. Trimming took 4 bases from V and 6 from J; bases not matched to a gene: 8. CDR1 and CDR2 from the germline V gene are SQVTM and ANQGSEA. The CDR3 region is CSVGRQGANGYTF. DNA of the CDR3: TGCAGCGTTGGGAGACAGGGCGCAAATGGCTACACCTTC.

This clone was seen more than once but under ten times. The V call is TRBV13, the J call TRBJ2-4; perhaps TRBD2 as D (6 bases). The CDR3 is 12 amino acids. V was pared by 1 base and J by 15 bases, with 13 bases between. CDR1 PRHDT and CDR2 FYEKMQ come from the germline V gene (reference sequence). The chain's CDR3 is CASSLAGGGRYF. DNA for the CDR3: TGTGCCAGCAGCTTAGCTGGGGGAGGCAGGTACTTC. Based on the CDR3 plus reference TRBV13 and TRBJ2-4, the full variable domain is AAGVIQSPRHLIKEKRETATLKCYPIPRHDTVYWYQQGPGQDPQFLISFYEKMQSDKGSIPDRFSAQQFSDYHSELNMSSLELGDSALYFCASSLAGGGRYFGAGTRLSVL.

V and J are TRBV4-3 and TRBJ2-7, with D maybe TRBD1 (7 bases). V was pared by 0 bases and J by 4 bases, with 13 bases between. CDR3 length equals 15 residues. Germline V lookup: CDR1 LGHNA, CDR2 YSLEER. The CDR3 spells CASSQDAGQRYEQYF. The CDR3, as DNA: TGCGCCAGCAGCCAAGATGCGGGACAGCGATACGAGCAGTACTTC.

The chain combines TRBV28 with TRBJ1-5; TRBD1 matches 7 bases. With 6 bases clipped from V and 4 bases from J, the junction kept 9 bases outside the gene matches. This CDR3 has 15 residues. The germline V gene has CDR1 MDHEN and CDR2 SYDVKM. This CDR3 reads CASSRRDSLNQPQHF. The DNA of the CDR3 is TGTGCCAGCAGCCGAAGGGACAGCTTAAATCAGCCCCAGCATTTT.

The genes are TRBV18 and TRBJ2-1, with 11 nucleotides matching TRBD1. The CDR3 extends over 15 amino acids. Germline V gene lookup returns CDR1 KGHSH and CDR2 LQKENI. Unmatched junction bases numbered 7, after V lost 3 bases and J lost 9 bases. In nucleotides, the CDR3 is TGTGCCAGCTCACCTAATGGACAGGGGGCAACTGAGCAGTTCTTC. It specifies CASSPNGQGATEQFF.

The chain links TRBV18 to TRBJ1-2, with D uncertain. The length of the CDR3 is 14 residues. CDR1 and CDR2 from the germline V gene are KGHSH and LQKENI. The ends were cut back, 5 bases at V and 2 bases at J, with 12 bases in the middle. The CDR3 region has the DNA TGTGCCAGCTCAGCCTCAGGCGAAAACTATGGCTACACCTTC. Protein product: CASSASGENYGYTF.

V usage is TRBV7-7 and J usage is TRBJ1-1; unclear D gene. The length of the CDR3 is 13 residues. Germline values: CDR1 SSHAT, CDR2 FNYEAQ (reference sequence). The V end was cut by 0 bases, the J end by 5 bases, with 7 bases between. The CDR3 loop is CASSLAPGTEAFF. DNA of the CDR3: TGTGCCAGCAGCTTAGCGCCGGGAACTGAAGCTTTCTTT.

The chain has TRBV29-1 and TRBJ1-2; D ambiguous. The germline CDR1 and CDR2 sequences are SQVTM and ANQGSEA. The germline V and J ends were trimmed by 6 bases and 0 bases, with 17 bases remaining between them. This CDR3 comprises 15 residues. The CDR3 loop is CSVSLAGLTNYGYTF. The DNA for the CDR3 is TGCAGCGTCTCCCTGGCAGGCCTTACTAACTATGGCTACACCTTC.